This is a list of T cell receptor beta chains from one sample in a study of T-cell memory formation after mild COVID-19. TCRdb used MiXCR to reprocess the 5' RACE reads, holding one entry per CDR3 protein. The repertoire holds under 300,000 distinct CDR3 sequences, roughly 17% seen once, with around 3.8% in the top ten. The material sequenced was PBMCs or a T cell subset sorted from them (not recorded which). The receptor source for this set is a man aged 18-30 years who had mild COVID-19 (a few samples of this study predate the infection). Cell type and time point are not known. CDR3s include the opening cysteine and the closing phenylalanine or tryptophan. A D gene is named only where the DNA matches it firmly. Size is omitted from some rows. Given values are once, few, many or a class for expanded clones.

CDR3 protein | CDR3 DNA | clone size | D gene | CDR3 length | J gene | V gene
CASSQDSGQGYTDTQYF | TGTGCCAGCAGCCAAGATTCGGGACAGGGCTACACAGATACGCAGTATTTT | few | TRBD1 | 17 | TRBJ2-3 | TRBV3-1
CASRKWTGGPLHTEAFF | TGTGCCAGTCGAAAATGGACAGGGGGCCCGTTGCACACTGAAGCTTTCTTT | few | TRBD1 | 17 | TRBJ1-1 | TRBV6-2/TRBV6-3
CASSLAEEGYTF | TGCGCCAGCAGCTTGGCCGAAGAGGGCTACACCTTC | few | NA | 12 | TRBJ1-2 | TRBV5-1
CASSYPGTSRGTGELFF | TGTGCCAGCAGTTACCCGGGGACTTCGAGGGGCACCGGGGAGCTGTTTTTT | few | NA | 17 | TRBJ2-2 | TRBV6-2/TRBV6-3
CASSLEGGRNEKLFF | TGTGCCAGCAGCTTAGAGGGGGGGCGGAATGAAAAACTGTTTTTT | NA | NA | 15 | TRBJ1-4 | TRBV7-2
CSARDFRQGNTEAFF | TGCAGTGCTAGAGATTTCAGGCAGGGAAACACTGAAGCTTTCTTT | few | NA | 15 | TRBJ1-1 | TRBV20-1
CATSASDRSGGGYTF | TGTGCCACCAGTGCTTCGGACCGATCCGGGGGAGGCTACACCTTC | NA | NA | 15 | TRBJ1-2 | TRBV24-1
CASSLVAGADTQYF | TGCGCCAGCAGCTTGGTTGCGGGAGCAGATACGCAGTATTTT | few | TRBD2 | 14 | TRBJ2-3 | TRBV5-1
CASSFTDSYNSPLHF | TGTGCCAGCAGTTTTACCGACAGTTATAATTCACCCCTCCACTTT | few | NA | 15 | TRBJ1-6 | TRBV28
CASSLGDRFYGYTF | TGTGCCAGCAGCTTAGGCGACAGGTTCTATGGCTACACCTTC | few | NA | 14 | TRBJ1-2 | TRBV7-2
CASGLAGQETQYF | TGCGCCAGCGGATTAGCGGGGCAAGAGACCCAGTACTTC | NA | TRBD2 | 13 | TRBJ2-5 | TRBV5-1
CASLTGVSGEAFF | TGTGCCAGCCTGACAGGGGTTAGTGGTGAAGCTTTCTTT | NA | TRBD1 | 13 | TRBJ1-1 | TRBV25-1
CSAREAVNEKLFF | TGCAGTGCTAGGGAGGCTGTGAATGAAAAACTGTTTTTT | few | NA | 13 | TRBJ1-4 | TRBV20-1
CASSQDLTGPLGYTF | TGTGCCAGCAGCCAAGACCTGACGGGCCCCCTTGGCTACACCTTC | NA | NA | 15 | TRBJ1-2 | TRBV3-1
CSAREGSSYNSPLHF | TGCAGTGCTAGGGAGGGGAGCTCCTATAATTCACCCCTCCACTTT | NA | NA | 15 | TRBJ1-6 | TRBV20-1
CASSPWTDVAEQYF | TGCGCCAGCAGCCCGTGGACCGACGTCGCAGAGCAGTACTTC | few | NA | 14 | TRBJ2-7 | TRBV5-1
CASSLVHETQYF | TGTGCCAGCAGCTTAGTGCATGAGACCCAGTACTTC | few | NA | 12 | TRBJ2-5 | TRBV7-9
CASSTRTGTSEAFF | TGTGCCAGCAGCACGAGGACAGGGACCTCCGAAGCTTTCTTT | NA | TRBD1 | 14 | TRBJ1-1 | TRBV28
CAISGTRDTSNYGYTF | TGTGCCATCAGTGGGACCCGGGACACTTCTAACTATGGCTACACCTTC | few | NA | 16 | TRBJ1-2 | TRBV10-3
CASSATGVGLRGYTF | TGTGCCAGCAGTGCGACAGGGGTGGGTCTTAGGGGCTACACCTTC | once | TRBD1 | 15 | TRBJ1-2 | TRBV6-5